Listed below are T cell receptor beta chains from one sample, sequenced in a study of shared clonotypes between healthy human individuals. The assay was immunoSEQ multiplex PCR, and TCRdb's table has in-frame clones only and misses some. Seen here are millions of clones, roughly 94% observed once, and the top ten hold 0.9% to 1.4%. The sample consisted of naive CD8+ T cells sorted from blood. These receptors were obtained from a man aged 18 to 29 in good health. The CDR3 runs from the conserved cysteine through the conserved F or W. Fields, in order: V gene, D gene, clone size, J gene, CDR3 DNA, CDR3 protein. D genes are given only for firm matches. Clone size is stated in some rows and not others, as once, few, many or a class when expanded.

TRBV13	-	-	TRBJ2-1	TGTGCCAGCAGCCCAGGAAATCTGCATGAGCAGTTCTTC	CASSPGNLHEQFF
TRBV9	TRBD1	-	TRBJ2-5	TGTGCCAGCAGCGGACAGGGCATCCAAGAGACCCAGTACTTC	CASSGQGIQETQYF
TRBV25-1	-	-	TRBJ2-5	TGTGCCAGCAGTGAACTTGAAGAGACCCAGTACTTC	CASSELEETQYF
TRBV28	-	-	TRBJ1-2	TGTGCCAGCAGTCCCTCGGACAGCCTTTTCGGCTACACCTTC	CASSPSDSLFGYTF
TRBV5-6	-	once	TRBJ2-2	TGTGCCAGCAGCCAATCGACGAACACCGGGGAGCTGTTTTTT	CASSQSTNTGELFF
TRBV19	-	-	TRBJ1-1	TGTGCCAGTAGTATAGAGGGGCGCACTGAAGCTTTCTTT	CASSIEGRTEAFF
TRBV2	TRBD1	-	TRBJ2-1	TGTGCCAGCAGTGTGGTCCGGACAGGGAACTACAATGAGCAGTTCTTC	CASSVVRTGNYNEQFF
TRBV6-5	TRBD2	-	TRBJ2-1	TGTGCCAGCAGTTACTGGACTAGTCCCTACAATGAGCAGTTCTTC	CASSYWTSPYNEQFF
TRBV7-9	-	-	TRBJ1-2	TGTGCCAGCAGCTTAGTTACATATGGCTACACCTTC	CASSLVTYGYTF
TRBV29-1	TRBD2	-	TRBJ2-4	TGCAGCGCCCTTGGAGGACTAGCGGGAGCAAACATTCAGTACTTC	CSALGGLAGANIQYF
TRBV2	-	-	TRBJ2-7	TGTGCCAGCAGCTTAGAAGGGACACCTTCCTACGAGCAGTACTTC	CASSLEGTPSYEQYF
TRBV10-2	-	-	TRBJ1-3	TGCGCCAGCAGCCAACAGGGAGAAGGAAACACCATATATTTT	CASSQQGEGNTIYF
TRBV29-1	-	once	TRBJ2-1	TGCAGCACGGGGGTCTATGAGCAGTTCTTC	CSTGVYEQFF
TRBV4-3	-	-	TRBJ2-2	TGCGCCAGCAGCCAAGCCCCTCGAATAGGCGACACCGGGGAGCTGTTTTTT	CASSQAPRIGDTGELFF
TRBV28	-	-	TRBJ1-4	TGTGCCAGCAGTTCGGACGGTGCAACTAATGAAAAACTGTTTTTT	CASSSDGATNEKLFF
TRBV29-1	-	-	TRBJ1-2	TGCAGCGTTGAAGACCCGGAGGGGTATAGGGAGTTTGGCTACACCTTC	CSVEDPEGYREFGYTF
TRBV11-2	TRBD1	-	TRBJ1-4	TGTGCCAGCAGCCCAGGGGGCCAAGAAAAACTGTTTTTT	CASSPGGQEKLFF
TRBV7-9	-	-	TRBJ2-1	TGTGCCAGCAGCTCCTCCGGGACCAACAATGAGCAGTTCTTC	CASSSSGTNNEQFF
TRBV6-1	-	-	TRBJ1-6	TGTGCCAGCAGTGAATGGGGCGGGTACTCCTATAATTCACCCCTCCACTTT	CASSEWGGYSYNSPLHF
TRBV4-3	-	-	TRBJ1-2	TGCGCCAGCAGCCAAATTGGGTATACTAACTATGGCTACACCTTC	CASSQIGYTNYGYTF
TRBV9	-	-	TRBJ1-1	TGTGCCAGCAGCGTAGGTGGGTCTACTGAAGCTTTCTTT	CASSVGGSTEAFF
TRBV5-1	-	-	TRBJ1-4	TGCGCCAGCAGCCCTCGGGGGGCAACTAATGAAAAACTGTTTTTT	CASSPRGATNEKLFF
TRBV6-5	TRBD2	-	TRBJ2-7	TGTGCCAGCAGTTACGGACTAGCAGTGGGCGAGCAGTACTTC	CASSYGLAVGEQYF
TRBV5-4	-	-	TRBJ2-5	TGTGCCAGCAGCACCGACAGGATACTTCAAGAGACCCAGTACTTC	CASSTDRILQETQYF
TRBV6-5	-	-	TRBJ2-3	TGTGCCAGCAGCTACTCAGGGGAAACAGATACGCAGTATTTT	CASSYSGETDTQYF
TRBV2	-	-	TRBJ2-5	TGTGCCGTGGCAGGCGACCAAGAGACCCAGTACTTC	CAVAGDQETQYF
TRBV27	-	once	TRBJ2-7	TGTGCCAGCAGTTTAACAGAGAACTACGAGCAGTACTTC	CASSLTENYEQYF
TRBV7-9	-	-	TRBJ1-6	TGTGCCAGCAGCTTCGTCCCGGGAACGTCTACTTCACCCCTCCACTTT	CASSFVPGTSTSPLHF
TRBV27	-	-	TRBJ2-2	TGTGCCAGCAGTTTTCGAGTCACCGGGGAGCTGTTTTTT	CASSFRVTGELFF
TRBV6-5	TRBD1	-	TRBJ2-5	TGTGCCAGCAGGACAGGGGTTTCAGGCCAAGAGACCCAGTACTTC	CASRTGVSGQETQYF
TRBV29-1	-	-	TRBJ2-3	TGCAGCGCCCCACAGGGTATTGGGGCAGATACGCAGTATTTT	CSAPQGIGADTQYF
TRBV7-9	TRBD1	-	TRBJ2-2	TGTGCCAGCAGTTTCGCCGGGACAGGGGTCACCGGGGAGCTGTTTTTT	CASSFAGTGVTGELFF
TRBV2	-	-	TRBJ2-4	TGTGCCAGCAGTGATCCGCCGGGGGTCCACTCTCTTAACATTCAGTACTTC	CASSDPPGVHSLNIQYF
TRBV7-9	-	few	TRBJ2-7	TGTGCCAGCAGCCGTGACTACGAGCAGTACTTC	CASSRDYEQYF
TRBV6-5	-	-	TRBJ1-1	TGTGCCAGCAGTTACTCTTGGGAGAACACTGAAGCTTTCTTT	CASSYSWENTEAFF
TRBV5-4	TRBD1	-	TRBJ2-7	TGTGCCGGCAGCGGCGACAGGGGGCCCGAGCAGTACTTC	CAGSGDRGPEQYF
TRBV10-2	TRBD2	-	TRBJ2-1	TGCGCCAGCACCGGGACTAGCGGGAGCGGGGTTACAATCGATGAGCAGTTCTTC	CASTGTSGSGVTIDEQFF
TRBV5-4	-	-	TRBJ2-5	TGTGCCAGCACCTTGTGGGGGGAGCCGGTAACCCAGTACTTC	CASTLWGEPVTQYF
TRBV11-3	-	once	TRBJ2-5	TGTGCCAGCAGCCTGACCTGGCGGGGGACCCAGTACTTC	CASSLTWRGTQYF
TRBV6-5	-	-	TRBJ2-5	TGTGCCAGCAGTTATTCGGAGACCCAGTACTTC	CASSYSETQYF
TRBV2	-	-	TRBJ2-1	TGTGCCAGCACCGCCTCCATCTCCTACAATGAGCAGTTCTTC	CASTASISYNEQFF
TRBV5-4	TRBD1	-	TRBJ1-2	TGTGCCAGCAGCTTGCCAGGGGGCGGCCATGGCTACACCTTC	CASSLPGGGHGYTF
TRBV4-1	TRBD2	-	TRBJ2-5	TGCGCCAGCAGCCAAGGGCTAGCGGGGGCCCCGTGGACGGAGACCCAGTACTTC	CASSQGLAGAPWTETQYF
TRBV30	TRBD1	-	TRBJ2-7	TGTGCCTGGAGTTCCGGGGACAGTGAATACGAGCAGTACTTC	CAWSSGDSEYEQYF